The following is a T cell receptor beta chain sequence with its context. This clone appeared a few times. The target of this receptor is not known. Within one base of it there is no much larger clone, and no base qualities were kept. Read against the paper, the sample's time point label means: baseline before oral tofacitinib. Lesional scalp punch biopsies and peripheral blood were collected from alopecia areata patients. PBMCs were isolated by density centrifugation and stained for CD3, CD4 and CD8, after which CD4+ and CD8+ T cells were sorted on a FACSAria. Receptors were amplified or captured by the immunoSEQ multiplex PCR assay. For TCR sequencing, RNA was extracted from every sample and reverse transcribed into cDNA to serve as template. First-strand cDNA was synthesized using SuperScript III with a 2:1 mix of oligo-dT and random hexamers. A synthetic immune receptor repertoire was used to gauge amplification bias, and whatever bias remained was removed computationally. As for the authors' bioinformatics: Raw reads were preprocessed for error removal, and CDR3 was defined according to IMGT conventions as running from the conserved cysteine to phenylalanine. Clonality was calculated as 1 minus Shannon entropy normalized by log2 of the number of productive unique TCRs. Whether each scalp clone was CD4 or CD8 was inferred by checking scalp TCRbeta sequences against the CD4 and CD8 repertoires from sorted blood. In its TCRdb copy, this immuneACCESS table keeps in-frame sequences only and misses some clones. Where compared with another copy, unresolved V genes explain less than half of these, and the others have no known cause. V, J and clone size are those of that table, while D and trimming were read from the DNA. The sample table contains 55,000 to 75,000 clones; only one count was recorded for about 44% of them. About a sixth of the sample lies in the top ten.

CDR1 and CDR2, per the germline V gene (reference sequence), are SEHNR and FQNEAQ. The junction carries 19 bases between V and J, which are trimmed by 4 bases and 0 bases respectively. The CDR3 has 18 amino acids, counting the end cysteine and phenylalanine. The sequence is cut down to CDR3 DNA, 54 bases in frame from base 1. This entry belongs to a study of CD8+ T cells in alopecia areata (dated by TCRdb to 2016 to 2019). The study in broad terms: Treated patients were enrolled in an open-label pilot trial of oral tofacitinib at 5 to 10 mg twice daily for moderate-to-severe alopecia areata. Patients received tofacitinib for 6 to 18 months and were then followed off drug for 6 months to check for delayed response and recurrence. High-throughput TCRbeta sequencing was used to examine T cell clonal expansion in alopecia areata in both the C3H/HeJ mouse model and human patients. On the human side, TCRbeta sequencing was run on scalp tissue and on sorted CD4+ and CD8+ peripheral blood T cells from healthy controls and from alopecia areata patients with either patchy or totalis/universalis disease. Biopsies were taken from tofacitinib-treated patients at baseline and again at 4 and 24 weeks into treatment, and several of those patients also had a later scalp biopsy. Scalp clonality was compared across normal scalp (n=4), patchy alopecia areata scalp (n=8), and alopecia totalis/universalis scalp (n=8). The RNA source kit depended on sample type: the PAXgene miRNA kit for fixed scalp, the miRNeasy kit for PBMCs, and the RNeasy kit for mouse skin. TCRbeta CDR3 regions were amplified by immunoSEQ multiplex PCR using 35 Vbeta forward and 13 Jbeta reverse primers. Points the paper makes about the study in general: Resident alphabeta T cells in normal human skin are also sequenced, complicating scalp TCR repertoire analysis, unlike mouse skin dominated by gammadelta T cells. Compared with normal scalp, lesional scalp, particularly in alopecia totalis/universalis, had higher clonality and more expanded CD8+ clones, which suggests antigenic drive. TCR sequences shared between patients were less clear than in mice, possibly partly because of HLA diversity in the patient population.

This clonotype originated in a human donor with alopecia areata. The sequence joins TRBV7-9 to TRBJ1-5, with TRBD1 as a weak D call on 6 bases. Specimen: CD8+ T cells sorted from blood, collected at week 0. The CDR3 sequence is CASSSVRAGDDSNQPQHF. The DNA is as follows: TGTGCCAGCAGCTCCGTCCGAGCAGGGGACGATAGCAATCAGCCCCAGCATTTT.